This TCR beta chain was identified in a study of T cells expressing NK-cell markers. Overall study: Each TCR beta repertoire originated in sorted T cells that were CD3+CD56+NKG2C+, CD3+CD56+NKG2C- or CD3+CD56-NKG2C+.

TCRdb re-called the 5' RACE reads, yielding one record per CDR3 amino acid sequence without DNA. This table lists about 180,000 distinct CDR3 sequences. Overall study findings and caveats: What remained unclear was the HCMV specificity of expanded NKG2C+ T cell clones. These clonotypes also led the CD3+CD56-NKG2C+ fraction in four donors.

For this clonotype: Its antigen is as yet unknown.

The sample comprised blood T cells: a sorted CD56 or NKG2C T cell subset, CD4+ or CD8+ T cells, or bulk PBMC T cells (not recorded which). The sequence was obtained from a man aged 18-75 years in good health.

CDR3 residues: CASTYRESGETQYF. The chain is built from TRBV6-6 and TRBJ2-5; TCRdb reports TRBD2, a call that lacks DNA to check it against. Germline V gene sequence: CDR1 MNHNY, CDR2 SVGAGI (reference sequence). There are 14 residues in the CDR3.